This entry lists 32 T cell receptor beta chains sequenced from one sample in a study of cytomegalovirus exposure and HLA in healthy donors. The PCR contained 60 Vbeta and 13 Jbeta primers. TCRdb keeps only in-frame clones here, not all; method: immunoSEQ multiplex PCR. The table includes more than 150,000 clones, more than 65% detected once. Sample: PBMCs. The receptor source for this set is a man aged 50 to 60 in good health and CMV-seropositive.

V gene TRBV18 combines with J gene TRBJ2-7; 10 bases map to TRBD1. Trimming removed 4 bases from V and 3 bases from J; junction bases left unmatched: 6. CDR3 length equals 15 residues. Germline CDR1 KGHSH, CDR2 LQKENI. The CDR3 DNA is TGTGCCAGCTCACGGTCGGGACAGGGGTTCTACGAGCAGTACTTC. Its translation is CASSRSGQGFYEQYF.

The chain recombines TRBV6-6 with TRBJ2-7; perhaps TRBD2 as D (5 bases). The CDR3 extends over 12 amino acids. Per the germline V gene, CDR1 is MNHNY and CDR2 is SVGAGI (reference sequence). V lost 4 bases and J 12 bases, leaving 16 bases between the germline ends. CDR3 coding DNA: TGTGCCAGCAGTTCCCCCACGGGGAGAGCGTACTTC. It codes for CASSSPTGRAYF.

The chain uses TRBV5-1 and TRBJ2-5; TRBD2 matches 10 bases. V shed 2 bases, J shed 4 bases, and the junction held 5 bases outside the gene matches. Germline CDR1 and CDR2: SGHRS and YFSETQ. This CDR3 has 15 residues. CDR3 amino acids: CASSLRAGGGETQYF. The CDR3 coding sequence is TGCGCCAGCAGCTTAAGAGCGGGAGGGGGAGAGACCCAGTACTTC.

This clone was counted a few times. The rearrangement links TRBV6-5 to TRBJ1-2, with 7 positions matching TRBD1. CDR1 and CDR2 (germline): MNHEY, SVGAGI. J gave up 4 bases and V 7 bases, and 6 bases lay outside the gene matches. This CDR3 region has 13 residues. CDR3 DNA: TGTGCCAGCAAGGCAGGGGGTTCCTATGGCTACACCTTC. This translates into CASKAGGSYGYTF.

The genes are TRBV28 and TRBJ1-1, with 8 nucleotides matching TRBD1. J was trimmed by 0 bases and V by 1 base; bases with no gene match: 4. There are 16 residues in the CDR3. CDR1 and CDR2 (germline): MDHEN, SYDVKM. CDR3 protein: CASSLSGGTMNTEAFF. The CDR3 nucleotides read TGTGCCAGCAGTTTATCAGGGGGCACAATGAACACTGAAGCTTTCTTT.

CDR3 in amino acids: CASSFRQGTEQYF. The CDR3 DNA is TGTGCCAGCAGCTTCCGACAGGGGACCGAGCAGTACTTC. The rearrangement joins TRBV7-9 to TRBJ2-7; 8 bases are shared with TRBD1. From germline, CDR1 is SEHNR and CDR2 FQNEAQ (reference sequence). V dropped 3 bases and J dropped 6; count of bases not matched to a gene: 4. This CDR3 contains 13 residues.

The gene calls are TRBV5-1 and TRBJ2-1; a weak D match, TRBD2 (6 bases). The CDR3 runs to 13 residues. The germline V gene encodes CDR1 SGHRS and CDR2 YFSETQ. Trimming cost V 5 bases and J 8 bases, with 14 bases left between them. The CDR3 coding sequence is TGCGCCAGCAGGACTAGTGTTGCCGATGAGCAGTTCTTC. This translates into CASRTSVADEQFF.

With regard to this clone: Distinct nucleotide sequences in the sample also encode this CDR3. The CDR3 DNA is TGTGCCAGTAGTATAAGGGACTCTTACGAGCAGTACTTC. Translated, it gives CASSIRDSYEQYF. The chain is built from TRBV19 and TRBJ2-7; D is perhaps TRBD2 (6 bases). V lost 2 bases and J lost 4, with 9 bases in between. The CDR3 loop spans 13 amino acids. From germline, CDR1 is LNHDA and CDR2 SQIVND (reference sequence).

The chain employs TRBV2 and TRBJ1-5; D possibly corresponds to TRBD1 (5 bases). CDR1 and CDR2 from the germline V gene are SNHLY and FYNNEI. V was pared by 4 bases and J by 6 bases, with 10 bases between. The CDR3 covers 13 residues. The CDR3 sequence is CASSGPGIQPQHF. The CDR3 bases are TGTGCCAGCAGTGGGCCAGGGATTCAGCCCCAGCATTTT.

The chain is built from TRBV28 and TRBJ1-3; no clear D gene. This CDR3 region has 14 residues. With 3 bases removed from V and 4 bases from J, the gap between germline ends came to 10 bases. Germline V gives CDR1 MDHEN, CDR2 SYDVKM. CDR3 nucleotide sequence: TGTGCCAGCAGTTTTGGCCGGGAGGGAAACACCATATATTTT. This sequence encodes CASSFGREGNTIYF.

V gene TRBV28 combines with J gene TRBJ2-7, with 10 bases fitting TRBD2. V was pared by 5 bases and J by 2 bases, with 12 bases of the junction left unmatched. The CDR3 runs 17 residues. Germline CDR1 MDHEN, CDR2 SYDVKM. The CDR3 protein is CASSHGLAEDFAYEQYF. For the CDR3, the DNA is TGTGCCAGCAGTCACGGACTAGCGGAGGACTTCGCCTACGAGCAGTACTTC.

J is TRBJ2-3 and V is TRBV9; TRBD2 is a possible D gene (6 bases). This CDR3 has 14 residues. From germline, CDR1 is SGDLS and CDR2 YYNGEE. Trimming took 0 bases from V and 6 from J, leaving 11 bases between them. CDR3 in DNA: TGTGCCAGCAGCGTAGGGAGGGGTCAGGATACGCAGTATTTT. Translated: CASSVGRGQDTQYF.

The chain couples TRBV27 to TRBJ2-2; D not resolved. The V and J ends lost 4 bases and 0 bases respectively, with 9 bases between them. CDR1 is MNHEY, CDR2 SMNVEV, per germline (reference sequence). There are 15 residues in the CDR3. The CDR3 protein is CASSSYRTNTGELFF. The CDR3 nucleotides read TGTGCCAGCAGTTCTTACAGAACGAACACCGGGGAGCTGTTTTTT.

This chain joins TRBV6-5 and TRBJ1-2; D remains ambiguous. V lost 0 bases and J 11 bases, leaving 16 bases between the germline ends. The germline V gene encodes CDR1 MNHEY and CDR2 SVGAGI. The CDR3 is made up of 14 amino acids. Written as DNA, the CDR3 is TGTGCCAGCAGTTACTCGATGGCCAATTCTGTATACACCTTC. This encodes CASSYSMANSVYTF.

The V call is TRBV29-1, the J call TRBJ2-5; D is unresolved. This CDR3 has 14 residues. Germline V CDR1 and CDR2: SQVTM, ANQGSEA. V was pared by 0 bases and J by 5 bases, with 13 bases between. Here the CDR3 DNA reads TGCAGCGTTGAAGATCTCTCTTCCAGGGAGACCCAGTACTTC. This encodes CSVEDLSSRETQYF.

The chain uses TRBV5-1 and TRBJ2-7; D gene unclear. Trimming took off 0 bases at V and 0 bases at J, with 7 bases between the two ends. In germline, CDR1 is SGHRS, CDR2 YFSETQ. CDR3 length equals 14 residues. The CDR3 is CASSLATSSYEQYF. The CDR3 bases are TGCGCCAGCAGCTTGGCAACGAGCTCCTACGAGCAGTACTTC.

This sequence joins TRBV11-2 and TRBJ1-4; no reliable D call. V shed 3 bases and J shed 4 bases, with 3 bases lying between them. The V gene's germline CDR1 is SGHAT and CDR2 FQNNGV. The CDR3 is 12 residues long. This CDR3 is CASSFHNEKLFF. The CDR3 DNA sequence: TGTGCCAGCAGCTTCCATAATGAAAAACTGTTTTTT.

This chain joins TRBV6-5 and TRBJ1-5, with D possibly TRBD1 on 6 matching bases. The V end lost 4 bases, the J end lost 7 bases, and 11 bases lay between the germline ends. This CDR3 is 13 amino acids long. CDR1 is MNHEY, CDR2 SVGAGI, per germline. The CDR3 DNA sequence: TGTGCCAGCAGTTCCCAGGGACACCAGCCCCAGCATTTT. Residues: CASSSQGHQPQHF.

The chain recombines TRBV29-1 with TRBJ2-7, with 9 nucleotides matching TRBD2. CDR1 and CDR2 from the germline V gene are SQVTM and ANQGSEA. The CDR3 spans 12 residues. The J segment lost 7 bases and the V segment lost 7 bases, leaving 8 bases of the junction unmatched. The CDR3: CSARTSVREQYF. As DNA, the CDR3 is TGCAGCGCCCGGACTAGCGTGAGGGAGCAGTACTTC.

The chain is built from TRBV27 and TRBJ1-2, with 8 bases lining up with TRBD1. CDR3 length: 20 residues. Germline assignment: CDR1 MNHEY and CDR2 SMNVEV (reference sequence). The V and J ends lost 0 bases and 7 bases, in that order; junction bases with no gene match: 22. Here the CDR3 reads CASSLSSRPSGQGLLGGYTF. The CDR3 DNA follows: TGTGCCAGCAGTTTATCGTCACGGCCCTCCGGACAGGGTCTTTTAGGTGGCTACACCTTC.

V is TRBV18 and J is TRBJ2-7; TRBD2 aligns across 7 bases. After removal of 1 base from V and 5 bases from J, the junction contained 2 bases not matched to a gene. The CDR3 sequence is 13 residues long. Germline V CDR1 and CDR2: KGHSH, LQKENI. The CDR3 DNA follows: TGTGCCAGCTCACCACGGGGGGGGGACGAGCAGTACTTC. This encodes CASSPRGGDEQYF.

This sequence joins TRBV7-6 and TRBJ2-1; D might be TRBD2 (6 bases). CDR3 length equals 13 residues. V was cut by 1 base and J by 8 bases, with 9 bases left in between. Per the germline V gene, CDR1 is SGHVS and CDR2 is FNYEAQ. The CDR3, as DNA: TGTGCCAGCAGCTTAGTTGAGCGGGATGAGCAGTTCTTC. Residues: CASSLVERDEQFF. Supplemented by reference TRBV7-6 and TRBJ2-1, the full variable domain reads GAGVSQSPRYKVTKRGQDVALRCDPISGHVSLYWYRQALGQGPEFLTYFNYEAQQDKSGLPNDRFSAERPEGSISTLTIQRTEQRDSAMYRCASSLVERDEQFFGPGTRLTVL.

This clone turned up a few times. V and J are TRBV2 and TRBJ1-4, with 8 bases fitting TRBD1. Germline V gene data show CDR1 as SNHLY and CDR2 as FYNNEI. V lost 6 bases, J lost 11 bases, and 5 bases stayed unmatched. CDR3 size: 12 residues. The DNA for the CDR3 is TGTGCCAGCAGAGAGACAGGGGACAAACTGTTTTTT. Protein product: CASRETGDKLFF. The variable domain in full, with the rest retrieved from reference TRBV2 and TRBJ1-4, is EPEVTQTPSHQVTQMGQEVILRCVPISNHLYFYWYRQILGQKVEFLVSFYNNEISEKSEIFDDQFSVERPDGSNFTLKIRSTKLEDSAMYFCASRETGDKLFFGSGTQLSVL.

The chain joins TRBV7-2 to TRBJ2-1, with D hard to call. Per the germline V gene, CDR1 is SGHTA and CDR2 is FQGNSA. Trimming took off 5 bases at V and 5 bases at J, with 10 bases between the two ends. This CDR3 comprises 13 residues. The CDR3 DNA follows: TGTGCCAGCAGCACCCGGAGCAACAATGAGCAGTTCTTC. Its protein is CASSTRSNNEQFF.

CDR3 loop: CASGTYEQYF. DNA of the CDR3: TGTGCAAGCGGGACCTACGAGCAGTACTTC. This chain connects TRBV19 to TRBJ2-7, with TRBD2 matching 7 bases. Germline V gene sequence: CDR1 LNHDA, CDR2 SQIVND (reference sequence). The CDR3 runs to 10 residues.

This sequence joins TRBV7-9 and TRBJ2-3; maybe TRBD2 (6 bases). V was shortened by 3 bases and J by 6 bases, with 16 bases between the two germline ends. The CDR3 loop spans 15 amino acids. Germline loops: CDR1 SEHNR, CDR2 FQNEAQ (reference sequence). Here the CDR3 DNA reads TGTGCCAGCAGCTTGAGTAGCGGCTTTTGGGATACGCAGTATTTT. Its translation is CASSLSSGFWDTQYF.

The chain couples TRBV6-5 to TRBJ2-5, with 9 bases that match TRBD2. Gene TRBJ2-7 matches the end of the DNA better, so the J call may be wrong. The germline gives CDR1 MNHEY, CDR2 SVGAGI. The CDR3 sequence is 12 residues long. The CDR3, as DNA: TGTGCCAGCAGGACTAGCGGCTACGAGCAGTACTTC. Translation gives CASRTSGYEQYF.

This clone has just a few counts. The V gene is TRBV5-1, the J gene TRBJ2-1; 7 bases align to TRBD2. The ends lost 4 bases at V and 9 bases at J; junction bases unmatched: 7. The germline V gene encodes CDR1 SGHRS and CDR2 YFSETQ. CDR3 length equals 13 residues. CDR3: CASSPFGGGEQFF. The CDR3 DNA is TGCGCCAGCAGCCCTTTTGGCGGGGGTGAGCAGTTCTTC.

This clone showed up just once. The V call is TRBV28, the J call TRBJ1-1; no clear D. V was trimmed by 1 base and J by 8 bases, leaving 20 bases between them. Looked up from germline, CDR1 is MDHEN and CDR2 is SYDVKM. This CDR3 contains 16 residues. Here the CDR3 reads CASSLFSGPTVAEAFF. CDR3 DNA sequence: TGTGCCAGCAGTTTATTTTCAGGCCCTACGGTGGCCGAAGCTTTCTTT. Complete variable domain (other parts from reference TRBV28 and TRBJ1-1): DVKVTQSSRYLVKRTGEKVFLECVQDMDHENMFWYRQDPGLGLRLIYFSYDVKMKEKGDIPEGYSVSREKKERFSLILESASTNQTSMYLCASSLFSGPTVAEAFFGQGTRLTVV.

The chain employs TRBV4-1 and TRBJ1-2; possibly TRBD1 for D (6 bases). This CDR3 has 14 residues. V lost 0 bases and J 4 bases, leaving 9 bases between the germline ends. Germline V gene data show CDR1 as MGHRA and CDR2 as YSYEKL. Here the CDR3 reads CASSQDPRGYGYTF. CDR3 DNA: TGCGCCAGCAGCCAAGATCCCAGGGGCTATGGCTACACCTTC.

The chain couples TRBV9 to TRBJ2-1, with 9 bases matching TRBD2. The germline V gene has CDR1 SGDLS and CDR2 YYNGEE. The trim removed 3 bases at V and 0 bases at J, leaving 4 bases unmatched. CDR3 length: 16 residues. CDR3 loop: CASSGSGLASYNEQFF. The CDR3 nucleotides read TGTGCCAGCAGCGGATCGGGACTAGCCTCCTACAATGAGCAGTTCTTC.

This chain connects TRBV28 to TRBJ1-2, with 8 bases identical to TRBD1. In germline, CDR1 is MDHEN, CDR2 SYDVKM. The CDR3 extends over 12 amino acids. The trim removed 8 bases at V and 8 bases at J, leaving 7 bases unmatched. This CDR3 reads CASLQGVIGYTF. The CDR3 coding sequence is TGTGCCAGCCTACAGGGGGTAATCGGCTACACCTTC.